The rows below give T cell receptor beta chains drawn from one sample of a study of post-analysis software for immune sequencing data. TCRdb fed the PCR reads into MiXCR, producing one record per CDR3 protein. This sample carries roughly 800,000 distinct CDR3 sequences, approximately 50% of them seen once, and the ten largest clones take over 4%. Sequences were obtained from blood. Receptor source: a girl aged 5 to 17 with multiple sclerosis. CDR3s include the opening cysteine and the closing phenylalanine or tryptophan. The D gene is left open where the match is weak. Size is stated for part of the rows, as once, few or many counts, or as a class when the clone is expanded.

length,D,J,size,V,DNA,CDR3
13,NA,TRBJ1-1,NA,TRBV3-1,TGTGCCAGCAGCCAAGGCCAGGGCCCCTCGGCTTTCTTT,CASSQGQGPSAFF
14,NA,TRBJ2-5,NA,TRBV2,TGTGCCAGCAGTGATCCCGGGGCTCGGGAGACCCAGTACTTC,CASSDPGARETQYF
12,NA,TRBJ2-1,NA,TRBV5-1,TGCGTCAGCAGCTTGGATGGCAATGAGCAGTTCTTC,CVSSLDGNEQFF
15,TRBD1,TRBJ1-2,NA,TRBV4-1,TGCGCCAGCAGCCAAGTCACAGGGGCTAACTATGGCTACACCTTC,CASSQVTGANYGYTF
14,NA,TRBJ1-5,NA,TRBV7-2,TGTGCCAGCAGCACCTATGGACAGTATCAGCCCCAGCATTTT,CASSTYGQYQPQHF
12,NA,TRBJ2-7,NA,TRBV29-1,TGCAGCGCACACGACCACCCCTACGAGCAGTACTTC,CSAHDHPYEQYF
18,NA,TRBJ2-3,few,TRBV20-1,TGCAGTGCCAAGGGTGGACAATCTCGCGGTCTATGGGGAGATACGCAGTATTTT,CSAKGGQSRGLWGDTQYF
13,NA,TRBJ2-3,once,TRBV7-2,TGTGCCAGCAGCCCTACGAGCGCAGATACGCAGTATTTT,CASSPTSADTQYF
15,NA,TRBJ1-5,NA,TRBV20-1,TGCAGTGCTAGAGGCCCCATGGGTGACAATCAGCCCCAGCATTTT,CSARGPMGDNQPQHF
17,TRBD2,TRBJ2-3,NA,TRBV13,TGTGCCAGCAGCTTAGTAGGACTAGCGGGAAGCACAGATACGCAGTATTTT,CASSLVGLAGSTDTQYF
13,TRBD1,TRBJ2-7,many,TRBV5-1,TGCGCCAGCAGCCCCGGGACAGGGGGCGAGCAGTACTTC,CASSPGTGGEQYF
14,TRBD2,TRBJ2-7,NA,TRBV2,TGTGCCAGCTCCAGGGAGGGCTCCTACAATGAGCAGTACTTC,CASSREGSYNEQYF
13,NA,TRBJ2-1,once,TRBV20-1,TGCAGTGCTAGGGGCCGTTACTACAATGAGCAGTTCTTC,CSARGRYYNEQFF
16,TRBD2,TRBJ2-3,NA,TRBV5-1,TGCGCCAGCAGCTTGTGGGGACTAGCGGGAGCGGATACGCAGTATTTT,CASSLWGLAGADTQYF
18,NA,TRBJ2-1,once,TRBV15,TGTGCCACCAGCCACAGGGAAATAGAAACAAGCTCCTACAATGAGCAGTTCTTC,CATSHREIETSSYNEQFF
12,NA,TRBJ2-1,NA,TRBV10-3,TGTGCCATCAGTGGTTCTAACAATGAGCAGTTCTTC,CAISGSNNEQFF
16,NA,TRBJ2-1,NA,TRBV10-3,TGTGCCATCAGTGAGTGGACGACGGCGAATGGGGATGAGCAGTTCTTC,CAISEWTTANGDEQFF
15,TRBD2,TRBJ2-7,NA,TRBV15,TGTGCCACCAGCAGAACTACTAGCGGTTGGGCCGAGCAGTACTTC,CATSRTTSGWAEQYF
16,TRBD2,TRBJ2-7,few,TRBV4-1,TGCGCCAGCAGCCAAACGTCGCTAGCGGGTACCTACGAGCAGTACTTC,CASSQTSLAGTYEQYF
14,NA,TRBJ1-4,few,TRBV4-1,TGCGCCAGCAGCCAAGGCAGGGGAACCGAAAAACTGTTTTTT,CASSQGRGTEKLFF
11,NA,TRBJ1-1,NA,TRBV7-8,TGTGCCACCGGACGTCTCACTGAAGCTTTCTTT,CATGRLTEAFF
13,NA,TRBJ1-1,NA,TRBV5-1,TGCGCCAGCAGCGAAGCATTGAACACTGAAGCTTTCTTT,CASSEALNTEAFF
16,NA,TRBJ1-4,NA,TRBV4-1,TGCGCCAGCAGCCAGACCCATGAAGGGGGTAATGAAAAACTGTTTTTT,CASSQTHEGGNEKLFF
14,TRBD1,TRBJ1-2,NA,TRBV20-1,TGCAGTGCTCCCGGGACAGGGGGAGTCTATGGCTACACCTTC,CSAPGTGGVYGYTF
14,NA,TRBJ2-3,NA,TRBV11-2,TGTGCCAGCAGCTTAGACCTCATGAGTACTACGCAGTATTTT,CASSLDLMSTTQYF
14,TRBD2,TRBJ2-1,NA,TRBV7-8,TGTGCCAGCAGCTTAGGTGGACTAGCTAATGAGCAGTTCTTC,CASSLGGLANEQFF
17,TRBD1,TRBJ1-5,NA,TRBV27,TGTGCCAGCAGTCCCCGACAGGGAAAAGGTGGCAATCAGCCCCAGCATTTT,CASSPRQGKGGNQPQHF
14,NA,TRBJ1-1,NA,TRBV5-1,TGCGCCAGCCAAGCTACAGGGTGGGACACTGAAGCTTTCTTT,CASQATGWDTEAFF
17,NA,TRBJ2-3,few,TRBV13,TGTGCCAGCAGCCCAAACTTATCCTCGCGTCGCGCAGATACGCAGTATTTT,CASSPNLSSRRADTQYF
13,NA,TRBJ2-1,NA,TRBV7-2,TGTGCCAGCAGCTCATACCCCTACAATGAGCAGTTCTTC,CASSSYPYNEQFF
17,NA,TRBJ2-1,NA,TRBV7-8,TGTGCCAGCAGCGCGGGGACAGCTAAGAGCTCCTACAATGAGCAGTTCTTC,CASSAGTAKSSYNEQFF
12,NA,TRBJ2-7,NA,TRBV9,TGTGCCAGCAGCGGATCAGGACACGAGCAGTACTTC,CASSGSGHEQYF
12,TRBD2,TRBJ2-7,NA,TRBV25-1,TGTGCCAGCGGAACTAGCGTCGACGAGCAGTACTTC,CASGTSVDEQYF
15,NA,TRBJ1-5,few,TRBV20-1,TGCAGTGCTAGTAGCCCGTCGTTAGGAAGTCAGCCCCAGCATTTT,CSASSPSLGSQPQHF
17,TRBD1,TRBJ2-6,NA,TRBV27,TGTGCCAGCGCATGGTGGGGACAGACCTCTGGGGCCAACGTCCTGACTTTC,CASAWWGQTSGANVLTF
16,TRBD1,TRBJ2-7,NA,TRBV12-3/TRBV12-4,TGTGCCAGCAGTCACGGGACAGGACTTCTCTCCTACGAGCAGTACTTC,CASSHGTGLLSYEQYF